These T cell receptor beta chains were read from a single sample in a study of Tregs in tolerant kidney transplant recipients. For these TCRs, the target antigens are not known. Profiled with immunoSEQ multiplex PCR; TCRdb holds only in-frame clones, not every one. This table holds thousands of clones, 34% found once. The input for sequencing was CD8+ T cells from blood cultured with allogeneic cells, taken before the transplant. The receptors derive from a human patient who received a combined kidney and bone marrow transplant. The CDR3 runs from the conserved cysteine through the conserved F or W. Each record gives: J gene, V gene, clone size, D gene, CDR3 DNA, CDR3 protein. The D gene is left open where the match is weak. Where a row states a size, it is once, few, many or the class of an expanded clone; other rows omit it.

TRBJ1-6 | TRBV7-2 | . | . | TGTGCCAGCAGCTTACGGGTGGGGCAGTACCTCTATAATTCACCCCTCCACTTT | CASSLRVGQYLYNSPLHF
TRBJ2-7 | TRBV4-3 | . | . | TGCGCCAGCAGCCAAGATCACAGGGTCTACGAGCAGTACTTC | CASSQDHRVYEQYF
TRBJ2-1 | TRBV7-9 | medium-sized | TRBD2 | TGTGCCAGCAGCTTAGTAAGACTAGCGGGATACAATGAGCAGTTCTTC | CASSLVRLAGYNEQFF
TRBJ1-4 | TRBV5-5 | medium-sized | . | TGTGCCAGCAGGGAGACTACGGGGGAAAAACTGTTTTTT | CASRETTGEKLFF
TRBJ2-7 | TRBV23-1 | few | TRBD1 | TGCGCCAGCAGCCCGGGACAGGGGAACTACGAGCAGTACTTC | CASSPGQGNYEQYF
TRBJ2-1 | TRBV29-1 | . | TRBD1 | TGCAGCGTGCACCAGGGGGTTTACAATGAGCAGTTCTTC | CSVHQGVYNEQFF
TRBJ1-4 | TRBV27 | . | . | TGTGCCAGCAGCCTATTAGGCCCCCAGGGGTCTAATGAAAAACTGTTTTTT | CASSLLGPQGSNEKLFF
TRBJ2-7 | TRBV7-8 | few | TRBD1 | TGTGCCAGCAGCTTAGCCATAGGACAGGACCCCGAGCAGTACTTC | CASSLAIGQDPEQYF
TRBJ2-7 | TRBV4-2 | medium-sized | . | TGTGCCAGCAGCCCCATGATTAGCTCCTACGAGCAGTACTTC | CASSPMISSYEQYF
TRBJ2-5 | TRBV7-2 | medium-sized | . | TGTGCCAGCAGCCCCCCTTCGAGCCAAGAGACCCAGTACTTC | CASSPPSSQETQYF
TRBJ1-3 | TRBV19 | medium-sized | . | TGTGCCAGTAGTATCTTTTGGCGAGGCGGAATGGACACCATATATTTT | CASSIFWRGGMDTIYF
TRBJ2-1 | TRBV5-4 | few | TRBD2 | TGTGCCAGCAGCCCGGGACTAGCGGGCAATGAGCAGTTCTTC | CASSPGLAGNEQFF
TRBJ2-7 | TRBV11-3 | . | TRBD2 | TGTGCCAGCAGCTTATGGACTAGCGCATACGAGCAGTACTTC | CASSLWTSAYEQYF
TRBJ2-5 | TRBV7-8 | . | . | TGTGCCAGCAGCTCCCACCCTAAAAGAGAGACCCAGTACTTC | CASSSHPKRETQYF
TRBJ2-1 | TRBV27 | . | TRBD2 | TGTGCCAGCAGTTATCTCGGGACTAGCGGGCCCAATGAGCAGTTCTTC | CASSYLGTSGPNEQFF
TRBJ1-2 | TRBV13 | medium-sized | . | TGTGCCAGCAGCTTAGGAACAGAGTGCACCTTC | CASSLGTECTF
TRBJ1-4 | TRBV2 | . | . | TGTGCCAGCAGTGACCCCAGGGTGGGGGAAAAACTGTTTTTT | CASSDPRVGEKLFF
TRBJ2-4 | TRBV30 | . | TRBD2 | TGTGCCTGGAGGGGACTAGCGGAATTACTAGCCAAAAACATTCAGTACTTC | CAWRGLAELLAKNIQYF
TRBJ2-3 | TRBV27 | medium-sized | TRBD2 | TGTGCCAGCAGTTTATTACTAGCGGGAGGAGCAGATACGCAGTATTTT | CASSLLLAGGADTQYF
TRBJ2-6 | TRBV13 | . | . | TGTGCCAGCAGCGCTACAGGGACTGGGGCCAACGTCCTGACTTTC | CASSATGTGANVLTF
TRBJ1-6 | TRBV4-3 | . | . | TGCGCCAGCAGCCAAGAGGCCGCGGGTTCACCCCTCCACTTT | CASSQEAAGSPLHF
TRBJ1-6 | TRBV27 | . | . | TGTGCCAGCAGTTTATCTCTTACCTATAATTCCCCCCTCCACTTT | CASSLSLTYNSPLHF
TRBJ1-6 | TRBV10-1 | few | TRBD1 | TGCGCCAGCAGTGATTGGGACAGGAATTCCCCCCTCCACTTT | CASSDWDRNSPLHF